Reported below is one T cell receptor (beta chain). The antigen it recognizes is unknown. No base-level quality is on record; no much larger clone is a single base apart. Inclusive of the bounding cysteine and phenylalanine, the CDR3 is 19 residues long. The kept DNA is CDR3 alone, 57 bases in frame from the first base. The library was obtained by the immunoSEQ multiplex PCR assay. TCRdb carries this immuneACCESS record with in-frame sequences only. Its versions omit some clonotypes, under half of them owing to an unresolved V gene in the studies checked, with the rest unexplained. In this sample the table shows about 40,000 clones, 75% to 90% of which occur a single time. Jointly, the top ten make up 1% to 1.5% of the sample. The data originate from a study of T cell changes during pregnancy in multiple sclerosis (dated by TCRdb to the late 2010s). Notes on the research overall: In women with multiple sclerosis, the researchers looked at how the T cell repertoire shifted as pregnancy progressed.

This receptor was taken from a female donor with multiple sclerosis, enrolled in a pregnancy study. Recombination joined TRBV21-1 with TRBJ1-5; the table assigns TRBD1, which was not confirmed against the DNA. TRBV21-1 is described as a pseudogene. Material: CD4+ T cells from peripheral blood mononuclear cells, obtained in the first trimester of pregnancy. The CDR3 reads as follows: CASSFFGTSIGEINQPQHF. The base sequence is TGTGCCAGCTCTTTTTTCGGAACTTCTATAGGGGAAATCAATCAGCCCCAGCATTTT.